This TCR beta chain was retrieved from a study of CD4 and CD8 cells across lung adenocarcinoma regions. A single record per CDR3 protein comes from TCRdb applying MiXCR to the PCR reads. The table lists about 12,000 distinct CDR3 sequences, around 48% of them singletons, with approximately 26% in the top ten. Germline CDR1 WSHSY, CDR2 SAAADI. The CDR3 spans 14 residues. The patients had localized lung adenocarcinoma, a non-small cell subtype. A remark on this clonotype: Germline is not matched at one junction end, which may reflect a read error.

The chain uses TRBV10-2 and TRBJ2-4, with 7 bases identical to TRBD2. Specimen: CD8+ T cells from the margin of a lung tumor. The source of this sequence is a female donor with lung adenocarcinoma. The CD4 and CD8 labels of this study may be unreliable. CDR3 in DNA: TGCGCCAGCAGGGGGGGGAGGGCCAAAAACACGCAGTATTTC. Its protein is CASRGGRAKNTQYF.